This T cell receptor (beta chain) appears in the sequencing data of a study of T cells after posttransplantation cyclophosphamide. Sequenced by immunoSEQ multiplex PCR; TCRdb stores in-frame clones only, minus some. The sample has over 20,000 clones, 70% to 90% seen once. Control samples came 1 year after myeloablative marrow transplants with methotrexate plus calcineurin inhibitor. Worth noting for this clone: No antigen is known for it.

V shed 6 bases and J 2 bases; nucleotides not matched to a gene: 5. Per germline, CDR1 SNHLY and CDR2 FYNNEI. CDR3 length: 15 residues. Regarding the study as a whole: Tissue-infiltrating T cells from skin or gut overlapped little with blood T cells. TRB clonality was highly associated with recipient CMV seropositivity and reactivation. Donor-recipient repertoire similarity was low at 1-2 months, rising over year one.

This specimen was PBMCs, taken around 53 weeks after allogeneic stem cell transplant with calcineurin inhibitor and methotrexate. The TCR comes from a female patient aged 25-40 years who received an allogeneic stem cell transplant from an unrelated donor, was CMV-positive, and had acute and chronic GVHD. Among the T cells, some may be from the graft donor. This chain joins TRBV2 and TRBJ1-3; 9 nucleotides agree with TRBD1. The CDR3 sequence: CASSWDRAPGNTIYF. CDR3 in DNA: TGTGCCAGCAGCTGGGACAGGGCGCCTGGAAACACCATATATTTT. The full variable domain, rest sourced from reference TRBV2 and TRBJ1-3, is EPEVTQTPSHQVTQMGQEVILRCVPISNHLYFYWYRQILGQKVEFLVSFYNNEISEKSEIFDDQFSVERPDGSNFTLKIRSTKLEDSAMYFCASSWDRAPGNTIYFGEGSWLTVV.